What follows is one T cell receptor (beta chain) and its context. This entry is derived from a study of blood T cell repertoires in COVID-19. The repertoire was sequenced with immunoSEQ multiplex PCR; TCRdb's copy has only in-frame clones and lacks some. The sample lists about 95,000 clones; 75% to 95% were seen once. Sequenced material: peripheral blood. This receptor was obtained from a woman aged 45-59 years in a cohort sampled during active COVID-19.

In nucleotides, the CDR3 is TGTGCCAGCAGTGGTATAAGCGGCTATGGCTACACCTTC. It encodes CASSGISGYGYTF. The J gene is TRBJ1-2, the V gene TRBV9, with D hard to call. This CDR3 has 13 amino acids. Germline V gene data show CDR1 as SGDLS and CDR2 as YYNGEE. Trimming pared 5 bases from V and 4 bases from J, leaving 12 bases between.